Presented here are 25 T cell receptor beta chains from one specimen sequenced in a study of beta chain features in type 1 diabetes. Study conclusions and caveats: Researchers report that Type 1 diabetes patients had moderately but significantly shorter TCRB CDR3s across all four CD4+ subsets.

For these TCRs, the target antigens are not known. The investigators reverse transcribed all of the isolated RNA, so they sequenced expressed TCRB transcripts. The repertoire was sequenced with immunoSEQ multiplex PCR; TCRdb's copy has only in-frame clones and lacks some. The profile shows hundreds of thousands of clones, over 11% of them singletons. Material: naive CD4+ T cells from blood. The receptors derive from a man between 18 and 35 years old with type 1 diabetes.

This clone has a handful of counts. The chain combines TRBV6-1 with TRBJ2-3; 7 nucleotides align to TRBD2. The V and J ends lost 10 bases and 0 bases, in that order; junction bases with no gene match: 4. There are 13 residues in the CDR3. Germline V gene data show CDR1 as MNHNS and CDR2 as SASEGT. CDR3 loop: CAIYSGSTDTQYF. CDR3 nucleotide sequence: TGTGCCATCTATAGCGGGAGCACAGATACGCAGTATTTT.

This clone was detected only a few times. The chain carries TRBV25-1 and TRBJ2-1; D not resolved. Germline values: CDR1 MGHDK, CDR2 SYGVNS. This CDR3 has 18 amino acids. V lost 0 bases and J 2 bases, leaving 17 bases between the germline ends. The CDR3 loop is CASSEYEGSTPAYNEQFF. The CDR3 nucleotides are TGTGCCAGCAGTGAATATGAAGGAAGCACCCCAGCCTACAATGAGCAGTTCTTC.

This clone has just a few counts. The chain carries TRBV14 and TRBJ2-1; a weak D match, TRBD2 (6 bases). V lost 0 bases and J 2 bases, leaving 23 bases between the germline ends. This CDR3 contains 20 residues. CDR1 is SGHDN and CDR2 is FVKESK in the germline V gene. The CDR3, as DNA: TGTGCCAGCAGCCAAGATCCGCCCGGCATTAATGGAGGGCCCTACAATGAGCAGTTCTTC. Translation gives CASSQDPPGINGGPYNEQFF.

As to this clone: The sample holds other DNA sequences that translate to the same CDR3. The CDR3 DNA follows: TGCGCCAGCAGCTTAGCGGTCTCCTACGAGCAGTACTTC. This encodes CASSLAVSYEQYF. This chain links TRBV5-1 with TRBJ2-7; D perhaps matches TRBD2 (5 bases). The CDR3 sequence is 13 residues long. Per germline, CDR1 SGHRS and CDR2 YFSETQ. Trimming shortened V by 2 bases and J by 0 bases, and 6 bases separated the two germline ends.

This clone was detected only once. This chain connects TRBV6-5 to TRBJ1-2; D is ambiguous. V was pared by 5 bases and J by 8 bases, with 15 bases between. The CDR3 runs to 13 residues. In germline, CDR1 is MNHEY, CDR2 SVGAGI. CDR3 in amino acids: CASSPPYGEGYTF. The CDR3 coding sequence is TGTGCCAGCAGTCCTCCCTATGGGGAAGGCTACACCTTC.

This clone appeared a few times. The chain employs TRBV25-1 and TRBJ1-2; D uncertain. Trimming took 3 bases from V and 6 from J, leaving 8 bases between them. CDR1 is MGHDK, CDR2 SYGVNS, per germline. The CDR3 spans 12 residues. CDR3 coding DNA: TGTGCCAGCAGTGAGGGCGAGGATGGCTACACCTTC. Residues: CASSEGEDGYTF.

The chain couples TRBV25-1 to TRBJ2-4; 8 bases match TRBD1. From germline, CDR1 is MGHDK and CDR2 SYGVNS. This CDR3 spans 13 amino acids. Unmatched junction bases numbered 0, after V lost 4 bases and J lost 4 bases. DNA for the CDR3: TGTGCCAGCAGTGGACAGGGGAAAAACATTCAGTACTTC. This gives the protein CASSGQGKNIQYF.

The chain couples TRBV27 to TRBJ2-5, with no clear D. This CDR3 contains 12 residues. V was clipped by 1 base and J by 5 bases, with 5 bases between them. In germline, CDR1 is MNHEY, CDR2 SMNVEV (reference sequence). The CDR3 is CASSLLWETQYF. In nucleotides, the CDR3 is TGTGCCAGCAGTTTATTATGGGAGACCCAGTACTTC.

Concerning this clone: Other DNA sequences in the same sample also yield this CDR3. The CDR3 loop is CASSLGLAGAYEQYF. CDR3 bases: TGCGCCAGCAGCTTGGGACTAGCGGGAGCCTACGAGCAGTACTTC. The chain is built from TRBV5-1 and TRBJ2-7, with TRBD2 matching 12 bases. The germline V gene encodes CDR1 SGHRS and CDR2 YFSETQ. V shed 0 bases, J shed 2 bases, and the junction held 0 bases outside the gene matches. CDR3 length: 15 amino acids.

This clone has just a few counts. The genes are TRBV7-6 and TRBJ2-5, with 9 bases that match TRBD2. From germline, CDR1 is SGHVS and CDR2 FNYEAQ. The junction had 0 bases not matched to a gene; V was cut back by 3 bases and J by 4 bases. This CDR3 comprises 13 residues. Here the CDR3 DNA reads TGTGCCAGCAGCTTGGGACTAGCAGAGACCCAGTACTTC. It encodes CASSLGLAETQYF.

The V and J genes are TRBV5-1 and TRBJ2-2; D is possibly TRBD2 (5 bases). Trimming shortened V by 2 bases and J by 6 bases, and 11 bases separated the two germline ends. The CDR3 length is 14 residues. CDR1 and CDR2 (germline): SGHRS, YFSETQ. DNA of the CDR3: TGCGCCAGCAGCTTACGAGGAGCGGCCGGGGAGCTGTTTTTT. Residues: CASSLRGAAGELFF.

The genes are TRBV7-9 and TRBJ2-5; possibly TRBD2 for D (6 bases). The germline CDR1 and CDR2 sequences are SEHNR and FQNEAQ (reference sequence). CDR3 length equals 16 residues. The V end lost 4 bases, the J end lost 1 base, and 16 bases lay between the germline ends. The CDR3 DNA reads as TGTGCCAGCAGCTCTCAGTGGAGGGCCCTCCAAGAGACCCAGTACTTC. This codes for CASSSQWRALQETQYF.

The chain links TRBV15 to TRBJ2-1, with unresolved D. V was clipped by 3 bases and J by 5 bases, with 20 bases between them. The CDR3 loop spans 17 amino acids. From germline, CDR1 is LNHNV and CDR2 YYDKDF (reference sequence). In nucleotides, the CDR3 is TGTGCCACCAGCAGCCGAACTCACTCCGGACGGGACAATGAGCAGTTCTTC. It specifies CATSSRTHSGRDNEQFF.

In this sample, this clone turned up a few times. The rearrangement links TRBV10-1 to TRBJ1-5; D perhaps matches TRBD1 (6 bases). The germline V gene has CDR1 WNHNN and CDR2 SYGVQD (reference sequence). The CDR3 extends over 13 amino acids. Between the trimmed V and J ends, which lost 5 bases and 5 bases, there was a span of 10 bases. DNA of the CDR3: TGCGCCAGCAGTATACGACAGGATCAGCCCCAGCATTTT. Its protein is CASSIRQDQPQHF.

This chain joins TRBV11-2 and TRBJ1-1, with D possibly TRBD1 on 6 matching bases. Germline CDR1 SGHAT, CDR2 FQNNGV. This CDR3 comprises 15 residues. V was clipped by 4 bases and J by 0 bases, with 12 bases between them. The CDR3 protein is CASSYHGQLNTEAFF. As DNA, the CDR3 is TGTGCCAGCAGCTATCATGGACAGCTGAACACTGAAGCTTTCTTT.

This clone was counted a few times. This chain joins TRBV30 and TRBJ1-5, with a tentative D call TRBD1 (5 bases). This CDR3 comprises 12 residues. The V and J ends lost 0 bases and 8 bases respectively, with 8 bases between them. CDR1 and CDR2 from the germline V gene are GTSNPN and SVGIG (reference sequence). The CDR3 loop reads CAWSVEGEPQHF. CDR3 coding DNA: TGTGCCTGGAGTGTGGAAGGGGAGCCCCAGCATTTT.

This clone occurred a few times. Within the sample, other DNA sequences also encode this same CDR3. The V gene is TRBV7-9, the J gene TRBJ2-2; D uncertain. V lost 1 base and J 7 bases, leaving 1 base between the germline ends. This CDR3 is built from 11 residues. Germline CDR1 reads SEHNR; CDR2 reads FQNEAQ (reference sequence). CDR3 sequence reads: CASSLVGELFF. The CDR3 DNA is TGTGCCAGCAGCTTAGTCGGGGAGCTGTTTTTT.

This clone was detected a few times. The CDR3 coding sequence is TGTGCCAGCAGCTACGCACTACAGGGAGGGTTAGGCGGCTACACCTTC. It is translated as CASSYALQGGLGGYTF. The chain links TRBV6-5 to TRBJ1-2; possibly TRBD1 for D (6 bases). V lost 6 bases and J lost 8, with 25 bases in between. The CDR3 totals 16 residues. Looked up from germline, CDR1 is MNHEY and CDR2 is SVGAGI.

V usage is TRBV28 and J usage is TRBJ1-4; TRBD1 matches 8 bases. The CDR3 sequence is 17 residues long. V shed 2 bases and J 8 bases; nucleotides not matched to a gene: 13. Germline V CDR1 and CDR2: MDHEN, SYDVKM. The CDR3 DNA reads TGTGCCAGCAGTTTACCCCCTGGACAGGGCTCAGGAGAAAAACTGTTTTTT. Encoded protein: CASSLPPGQGSGEKLFF.

The V gene is TRBV5-1, the J gene TRBJ2-3; D unclear. V gave up 4 bases and J gave up 2 bases, with 17 bases separating them. CDR1 is SGHRS, CDR2 YFSETQ, per germline. There are 16 residues in the CDR3. The CDR3 is CASSPGDLAFTDTQYF. The CDR3 bases are TGCGCCAGCAGCCCCGGAGACCTCGCCTTCACAGATACGCAGTATTTT.

The CDR3 nucleotides are TGTGCCAGCAGCGTAGATGGCGGGGGAGTAACAGATACGCAGTATTTT. Its protein product is CASSVDGGGVTDTQYF. The chain is built from TRBV9 and TRBJ2-3; 7 nucleotides align to TRBD2. The CDR3 sequence is 16 residues long. Germline loops: CDR1 SGDLS, CDR2 YYNGEE. V shed 0 bases, J shed 3 bases, and the junction held 7 bases outside the gene matches.

The rearrangement links TRBV18 to TRBJ2-4, with 7 bases that match TRBD1. The CDR3 spans 17 residues. Unmatched junction bases numbered 10, after V lost 2 bases and J lost 3 bases. CDR1 and CDR2 from the germline V gene are KGHSH and LQKENI. In DNA form, the CDR3 reads TGTGCCAGCTCACCAAAGACTAACGCAGGGGGCAAAAACATTCAGTACTTC. This gives the protein CASSPKTNAGGKNIQYF.

This clone appeared a few times. The V call is TRBV29-1, the J call TRBJ1-2; D is unclear. Germline loops: CDR1 SQVTM, CDR2 ANQGSEA. This CDR3 region has 12 residues. V lost 5 bases to trimming and J lost 2 bases, with 9 bases between them. This CDR3 is CSVTETNYGYTF. The CDR3 DNA is TGCAGCGTTACAGAGACCAACTATGGCTACACCTTC.

This clone was detected only a few times. The chain links TRBV5-4 to TRBJ2-2; D remains unclear. The ends were cut back, 2 bases at V and 4 bases at J, with 12 bases in the middle. The CDR3 loop spans 15 amino acids. CDR1 and CDR2 from the germline V gene are SGHNT and YYREEE (reference sequence). The CDR3 protein is CASSFLGLSTGELFF. The CDR3 nucleotides read TGTGCCAGCAGCTTTTTGGGCCTGAGCACCGGGGAGCTGTTTTTT.

The CDR3 sequence is CASSLGPASTDTQYF. In nucleotides, the CDR3 is TGTGCCAGCAGCTTGGGGCCGGCTAGCACAGATACGCAGTATTTT. This chain connects TRBV7-6 to TRBJ2-3, with D maybe TRBD1 (5 bases). The CDR3 has 15 amino acids. V lost 3 bases and J 0 bases, leaving 10 bases between the germline ends. The germline V gene has CDR1 SGHVS and CDR2 FNYEAQ.